Below, 18 T cell receptor beta chains from the same sample are listed, as sequenced in a study of beta chain features in type 1 diabetes. Study conclusions and caveats: Researchers report that Type 1 diabetes patients had moderately but significantly shorter TCRB CDR3s across all four CD4+ subsets.

The study reverse transcribed the entire isolated RNA, so it sequenced expressed TCRB transcripts. The repertoire was sequenced with immunoSEQ multiplex PCR; TCRdb's copy has only in-frame clones and lacks some. The table shows around 280,000 clones, with over 12% occurring only once. The antigens of these receptors remain unknown. The sequenced material came from naive CD4+ T cells from blood. These receptors originate from a man aged 18 to 29 with type 1 diabetes.

J is TRBJ2-1 and V is TRBV11-2; D unclear. This CDR3 contains 16 residues. V was trimmed by 1 base and J by 3 bases, leaving 13 bases between them. CDR1 is SGHAT, CDR2 FQNNGV, per germline. CDR3 sequence: CASSLARGLNYNEQFF. CDR3 nucleotides: TGTGCCAGCAGCTTAGCGAGAGGTCTAAACTACAATGAGCAGTTCTTC.

The chain uses TRBV7-9 and TRBJ2-6, with 9 bases identical to TRBD1. V lost 1 base to trimming and J lost 0 bases; unmatched junction nucleotides: 4. CDR1 and CDR2 from the germline V gene are SEHNR and FQNEAQ (reference sequence). The CDR3 contains 18 residues. CDR3 protein: CASSLGGTGSSGANVLTF. In DNA form, the CDR3 reads TGTGCCAGCAGCTTAGGTGGGACAGGGAGCTCTGGGGCCAACGTCCTGACTTTC. Looking up the rest from reference TRBV7-9 and TRBJ2-6 gives the full variable domain: DTGVSQNPRHKITKRGQNVTFRCDPISEHNRLYWYRQTLGQGPEFLTYFQNEAQLEKSRLLSDRFSAERPKGSFSTLEIQRTEQGDSAMYLCASSLGGTGSSGANVLTFGAGSRLTVL.

This chain joins TRBV14 and TRBJ1-5; possible D gene TRBD1, 6 bases. V was pared by 2 bases and J by 6 bases, with 20 bases between. Germline values: CDR1 SGHDN, CDR2 FVKESK. The CDR3 has 17 amino acids. Here the CDR3 reads CASSQSSHRARGQPQHF. The CDR3 coding sequence is TGTGCCAGCAGCCAATCGTCCCACAGGGCGAGGGGTCAGCCCCAGCATTTT.

This clone was seen a few times. The chain has TRBV5-1 and TRBJ2-3; 9 bases fit TRBD2. The CDR3 has 14 residues. Germline-derived CDR1 and CDR2 are SGHRS and YFSETQ. J lost 4 bases, V lost 4 bases, and 4 bases had no gene match. DNA of the CDR3: TGCGCCAGCAGCATAGCGGGAGTCGCAGATACGCAGTATTTT. It encodes CASSIAGVADTQYF.

The chain combines TRBV5-6 with TRBJ2-3; 7 bases are a match to TRBD2. Unmatched junction bases numbered 4, after V lost 3 bases and J lost 3 bases. The CDR3 covers 14 residues. Germline CDR1 is SGHDT and CDR2 is YYEEEE. The CDR3 DNA follows: TGTGCCAGCAGCTACCGCGGGGGTACAGATACGCAGTATTTT. Translation gives CASSYRGGTDTQYF.

The chain combines TRBV9 with TRBJ2-7, with 8 bases identical to TRBD1. The CDR3 totals 14 residues. Losses at the gene ends were 4 bases for V and 0 bases for J; bases not matched to a gene: 3. Per the germline V gene, CDR1 is SGDLS and CDR2 is YYNGEE. DNA of the CDR3: TGTGCCAGCAGCACGGGACAGGCCTCCTACGAGCAGTACTTC. Translation gives CASSTGQASYEQYF.

Note on this clone: Other DNA sequences in the sample encode the same CDR3. The chain's CDR3 is CASSVGLQETQYF. DNA for the CDR3: TGTGCCAGCAGCGTCGGACTGCAAGAGACCCAGTACTTC. This chain joins TRBV9 and TRBJ2-5; weak D call: TRBD2 (5 bases). The V gene lost 2 bases and the J gene lost 2 bases, with 7 bases spanning the gap. The CDR3 runs to 13 residues. CDR1 and CDR2 from the germline V gene are SGDLS and YYNGEE.

This clone came up a few times. The chain recombines TRBV11-2 with TRBJ2-3; 8 bases fit TRBD2. The CDR3 sequence is 15 residues long. The germline gives CDR1 SGHAT, CDR2 FQNNGV. The V gene end was trimmed by 5 bases and the J gene end by 3 bases; junction bases not matched to a gene: 7. The CDR3 spells CASSVSGRWTDTQYF. CDR3 DNA sequence: TGTGCCAGCAGCGTAAGCGGGAGATGGACAGATACGCAGTATTTT.

The chain couples TRBV19 to TRBJ2-1, with D possibly matching TRBD2 (6 bases). Deletions cut 5 bases from V and 6 bases from J, with 17 bases between. The CDR3 length is 15 residues. Germline CDR1 is LNHDA and CDR2 is SQIVND (reference sequence). CDR3 region: CASSSRESGVNEQFF. The CDR3 nucleotides are TGTGCCAGTAGTTCCCGGGAGAGTGGGGTCAATGAGCAGTTCTTC. The entire variable domain, with the rest obtained from reference TRBV19 and TRBJ2-1, is as follows: DGGITQSPKYLFRKEGQNVTLSCEQNLNHDAMYWYRQDPGQGLRLIYYSQIVNDFQKGDIAEGYSVSREKKESFPLTVTSAQKNPTAFYLCASSSRESGVNEQFFGPGTRLTVL.

V gene TRBV28 combines with J gene TRBJ1-5; 10 nucleotides line up with TRBD1. The CDR3 loop spans 14 amino acids. Germline trimming cut 5 bases from V and 6 bases from J; bases unmatched to any gene: 4. The germline gives CDR1 MDHEN, CDR2 SYDVKM. The CDR3 loop is CASSRQGAVQPQHF. In nucleotides, the CDR3 is TGTGCCAGCAGTCGACAGGGGGCGGTTCAGCCCCAGCATTTT. The variable domain in full, with the rest retrieved from reference TRBV28 and TRBJ1-5, is DVKVTQSSRYLVKRTGEKVFLECVQDMDHENMFWYRQDPGLGLRLIYFSYDVKMKEKGDIPEGYSVSREKKERFSLILESASTNQTSMYLCASSRQGAVQPQHFGDGTRLSIL.

The V call is TRBV4-1, the J call TRBJ2-1; possible D gene TRBD1, 5 bases. With 1 base removed from V and 0 bases from J, the gap between germline ends came to 10 bases. Germline CDR1 MGHRA, CDR2 YSYEKL. This CDR3 spans 16 amino acids. CDR3 residues: CASSQVGQGSYNEQFF. Written as DNA, the CDR3 is TGCGCCAGCAGCCAAGTCGGGCAGGGCTCCTACAATGAGCAGTTCTTC.

The chain employs TRBV30 and TRBJ1-5; 9 bases fit TRBD1. This CDR3 is built from 14 residues. V dropped 5 bases and J dropped 0; count of bases not matched to a gene: 2. Germline V gives CDR1 GTSNPN, CDR2 SVGIG (reference sequence). CDR3 protein: CAWGTGNSNQPQHF. The CDR3 coding sequence is TGTGCCTGGGGGACAGGGAATAGCAATCAGCCCCAGCATTTT.

This clone has more than one count but fewer than ten. The chain links TRBV5-1 to TRBJ2-1; 16 nucleotides line up with TRBD2. Germline assignment: CDR1 SGHRS and CDR2 YFSETQ. V shed 4 bases and J 6 bases; nucleotides not matched to a gene: 7. The CDR3 is made up of 17 amino acids. In nucleotides, the CDR3 is TGCGCCAGCAGCCCCGGGACTAGCGGGAGGGGGCTCAATGAGCAGTTCTTC. Residues: CASSPGTSGRGLNEQFF.

This clone occurred a few times. This rearrangement joins TRBV10-3 to TRBJ2-7, with a possible D match to TRBD2 (6 bases). Trimming cost V 8 bases and J 4 bases, with 9 bases left between them. The CDR3 has 11 residues. The V gene's germline CDR1 is ENHRY and CDR2 SYGVKD. In DNA form, the CDR3 reads TGTGCCATCGGAGGAGGGTACGAGCAGTACTTC. Amino acids: CAIGGGYEQYF.

This clone came up a few times. The rearrangement uses TRBV2 and TRBJ2-1, with 9 bases matching TRBD1. Germline V gene sequence: CDR1 SNHLY, CDR2 FYNNEI. Trimming removed 6 bases from V and 7 bases from J; junction bases left unmatched: 7. The CDR3 loop spans 14 amino acids. In nucleotides, the CDR3 is TGTGCCAGCAGCCCCGGGACAGGGAGGAATGAGCAGTTCTTC. Translated, it gives CASSPGTGRNEQFF.

This clone was observed a few times. The chain links TRBV6-1 to TRBJ1-5; TRBD1 matches 8 bases. The CDR3 has 14 amino acids. The junction had 8 bases not matched to a gene; V was cut back by 6 bases and J by 7 bases. Germline V lookup: CDR1 MNHNS, CDR2 SASEGT. CDR3 sequence: CASSLDRGEQPQHF. The CDR3 DNA sequence: TGTGCCAGCAGCTTAGACAGGGGTGAGCAGCCCCAGCATTTT.

J is TRBJ1-5 and V is TRBV30, with TRBD1 matching 10 bases. Trimming cost V 8 bases and J 5 bases; bases outside gene matches: 6. CDR3 size: 13 residues. Germline V gene lookup returns CDR1 GTSNPN and CDR2 SVGIG (reference sequence). The CDR3 is CAGQGGRDQPQHF. CDR3 sequence (DNA): TGTGCCGGACAGGGGGGGCGCGATCAGCCCCAGCATTTT.

The chain carries TRBV23-1 and TRBJ2-5; weak D call: TRBD2 (5 bases). TRBV23-1 is treated as an ORF (open reading frame) with a function not yet certain. V lost 0 bases to trimming and J lost 1 base, with 36 bases between them. The CDR3 extends over 24 amino acids. The CDR3 sequence is CASSQSSFRADGLTTQPSQETQYF. The CDR3 DNA reads TGCGCCAGCAGTCAATCTTCGTTTAGGGCAGACGGACTGACTACTCAACCGTCCCAAGAGACCCAGTACTTC.